One sample yielded the 17 T cell receptor beta chains listed below, sequenced in a study of cytomegalovirus exposure and HLA in healthy donors. The method was immunoSEQ multiplex PCR; TCRdb's version includes in-frame clones alone and lacks a portion of them. The profile shows roughly 120,000 clones, more than 75% of them singletons. The sample consisted of PBMCs. These receptors originate from a young woman in good health and CMV-seronegative.

This clone was observed a single time. At the DNA level, this CDR3 is encoded by other sequences in the same sample as well. V is TRBV2 and J is TRBJ2-7; 9 bases agree with TRBD1. The CDR3 covers 11 residues. Per the germline V gene, CDR1 is SNHLY and CDR2 is FYNNEI. Trimming took 8 bases from V and 4 from J; bases not matched to a gene: 0. In DNA, the CDR3 is TGTGCCAGCGGGACAGGGTACGAGCAGTACTTC. This gives the protein CASGTGYEQYF.

The genes are TRBV7-3 and TRBJ2-1, with 8 bases matching TRBD1. The germline CDR1 and CDR2 sequences are SGHTA and FQGTGA. V trimming: 6 bases; J trimming: 7 bases; junction bases outside the gene matches: 17. This CDR3 is built from 17 residues. CDR3 amino acids: CASSPSSRRGQRNEQFF. The DNA of the CDR3 is TGTGCCAGCAGTCCCAGCTCCCGCAGGGGGCAAAGGAATGAGCAGTTCTTC.

This chain links TRBV5-1 with TRBJ1-2, with 10 bases identical to TRBD1. This CDR3 has 14 amino acids. V trimming: 4 bases; J trimming: 5 bases; junction bases outside the gene matches: 5. CDR1 and CDR2 from the germline V gene are SGHRS and YFSETQ. This chain's CDR3 is CASSPGTGVYGYTF. DNA for the CDR3: TGCGCCAGCAGCCCTGGGACAGGGGTTTATGGCTACACCTTC. Full variable domain (rest looked up from reference TRBV5-1 and TRBJ1-2): KAGVTQTPRYLIKTRGQQVTLSCSPISGHRSVSWYQQTPGQGLQFLFEYFSETQRNKGNFPGRFSGRQFSNSRSEMNVSTLELGDSALYLCASSPGTGVYGYTFGSGTRLTVV.

Only a few counts were recorded for this clone. The chain couples TRBV19 to TRBJ1-2; 8 bases align to TRBD1. Germline-derived CDR1 and CDR2 are LNHDA and SQIVND (reference sequence). V shed 5 bases and J 6 bases; nucleotides not matched to a gene: 11. The CDR3 has 15 amino acids. The CDR3 loop is CASSPRQGTGHGYTF. The CDR3 DNA sequence: TGTGCCAGTAGTCCGAGACAGGGGACGGGGCATGGCTACACCTTC.

The chain recombines TRBV9 with TRBJ1-4, with D uncertain. The CDR3 spans 15 residues. Germline V gene sequence: CDR1 SGDLS, CDR2 YYNGEE. V gave up 1 base and J gave up 10 bases, with 17 bases separating them. This chain's CDR3 is CASSVHDSILGKLFF. For the CDR3, the DNA is TGTGCCAGCAGCGTACACGATAGCATTTTAGGAAAACTGTTTTTT.

The V and J genes are TRBV7-9 and TRBJ2-3; 7 positions match TRBD2. This CDR3 has 16 residues. The ends lost 5 bases at V and 1 base at J; junction bases unmatched: 9. Per germline, CDR1 SEHNR and CDR2 FQNEAQ (reference sequence). The CDR3 is CASSPGLGGGTDTQYF. As DNA, the CDR3 is TGTGCCAGCAGCCCAGGTTTGGGGGGGGGCACAGATACGCAGTATTTT.

This clone was seen just once. This specimen includes other DNA sequences encoding the same CDR3. This chain links TRBV7-9 with TRBJ2-7; 7 positions agree with TRBD1. The CDR3 runs 13 residues. Looked up from germline, CDR1 is SEHNR and CDR2 is FQNEAQ (reference sequence). V shed 5 bases and J 2 bases; nucleotides not matched to a gene: 3. The CDR3 DNA reads TGTGCCAGCAGCCGACAGGGAACCTACGAGCAGTACTTC. It yields the protein CASSRQGTYEQYF.

The V call is TRBV7-2, the J call TRBJ2-1; D gene uncertain. Trimming pared 0 bases from V and 6 bases from J, leaving 6 bases between. The CDR3 sequence is 13 residues long. Germline CDR1 reads SGHTA; CDR2 reads FQGNSA. The CDR3 DNA sequence: TGTGCCAGCAGCTTAGCGGTACTCAATGAGCAGTTCTTC. It specifies CASSLAVLNEQFF.

The CDR3 bases are TGTGCCAGCAGCGCAACCAGGAATGAAAAACTGTTTTTT. Encoded protein: CASSATRNEKLFF. The chain uses TRBV11-2 and TRBJ1-4, with unresolved D. There are 13 residues in the CDR3. V lost 5 bases, J lost 5 bases, and 9 bases lay in between. Germline V CDR1 and CDR2: SGHAT, FQNNGV.

This clone was recorded only once. The rearrangement links TRBV5-8 to TRBJ2-1, with a possible D match to TRBD2 (6 bases). Trimming removed 4 bases from V and 6 bases from J, with 20 bases in between. The CDR3 covers 16 residues. CDR1 SGHTS and CDR2 YDEGEE come from the germline V gene. For the CDR3, the DNA is TGTGCCAGCAGCGCCCGAGATAGGAGGGGCCTCAATGAGCAGTTCTTC. Amino acid sequence: CASSARDRRGLNEQFF.

Remarks on this clone: Other DNA variants within this sample encode the same CDR3. The V call is TRBV9, the J call TRBJ1-2; D is undetermined. Germline assignment: CDR1 SGDLS and CDR2 YYNGEE. V was pared by 0 bases and J by 2 bases, with 5 bases between. The CDR3 length is 13 residues. DNA of the CDR3: TGTGCCAGCAGCGTAGATTCGAACTATGGCTACACCTTC. It encodes CASSVDSNYGYTF. Drawing the rest from reference TRBV9 and TRBJ1-2, the complete variable domain is DSGVTQTPKHLITATGQRVTLRCSPRSGDLSVYWYQQSLDQGLQFLIQYYNGEERAKGNILERFSAQQFPDLHSELNLSSLELGDSALYFCASSVDSNYGYTFGSGTRLTVV.

The chain links TRBV7-8 to TRBJ2-7, with D tentatively TRBD2 (6 bases). Per germline, CDR1 SGHVS and CDR2 FQNEAQ. V lost 8 bases and J lost 6, with 17 bases in between. The CDR3 is 13 amino acids. The CDR3 nucleotides read TGTGCCAGCTTGCAGGGAGGAGTGTCCGAGCAGTACTTC. This encodes CASLQGGVSEQYF. Full variable domain (outside the CDR3, taken from reference TRBV7-8 and TRBJ2-7): GAGVSQSPRYKVAKRGQDVALRCDPISGHVSLFWYQQALGQGPEFLTYFQNEAQLDKSGLPSDRFFAERPEGSVSTLKIQRTQQEDSAVYLCASLQGGVSEQYFGPGTRLTVT.

The chain uses TRBV9 and TRBJ2-1; 12 bases line up with TRBD2. Germline V gene data show CDR1 as SGDLS and CDR2 as YYNGEE. With V trimmed by 0 bases and J by 2 bases, 3 bases remained unmatched. CDR3 length: 17 amino acids. The CDR3 loop reads CASSVGLAGAPYNEQFF. The CDR3 DNA reads as TGTGCCAGCAGCGTAGGACTAGCGGGGGCCCCCTACAATGAGCAGTTCTTC.

The CDR3 loop reads CSVPGQGSATGELFF. The CDR3 nucleotides read TGCAGCGTTCCGGGACAGGGGTCAGCCACCGGGGAGCTGTTTTTT. This chain links TRBV29-1 with TRBJ2-2; 10 nucleotides align to TRBD1. This CDR3 has 15 amino acids. Looked up from germline, CDR1 is SQVTM and CDR2 is ANQGSEA. V lost 5 bases and J lost 4; bases outside the gene matches: 7.

V and J are TRBV30 and TRBJ1-2; TRBD1 matches 9 bases. This CDR3 has 14 amino acids. Germline V gene lookup returns CDR1 GTSNPN and CDR2 SVGIG (reference sequence). V shed 1 base, J shed 4 bases, and the junction held 4 bases outside the gene matches. CDR3 in DNA: TGTGCCTGGAGTGGGGGACAGGGAGTCTATGGCTACACCTTC. Its translation is CAWSGGQGVYGYTF.

This clone was seen only once. This chain's CDR3 is CASSVEGVLNYGYTF. CDR3 DNA sequence: TGTGCCAGCAGCGTAGAAGGAGTGCTTAACTATGGCTACACCTTC. The chain has TRBV9 and TRBJ1-2; no reliable D call. This CDR3 has 15 amino acids. V was shortened by 0 bases and J by 1 base, with 10 bases between the two germline ends. Germline CDR1 is SGDLS and CDR2 is YYNGEE.

This chain uses TRBV30 with TRBJ2-3; 8 bases fit TRBD2. Unmatched junction bases numbered 6, after V lost 4 bases and J lost 0 bases. The length of the CDR3 is 15 residues. Germline lookup yields CDR1 GTSNPN and CDR2 SVGIG (reference sequence). CDR3 loop: CAWNRRGVSTDTQYF. CDR3 bases: TGTGCCTGGAACCGGCGGGGGGTCAGCACAGATACGCAGTATTTT.